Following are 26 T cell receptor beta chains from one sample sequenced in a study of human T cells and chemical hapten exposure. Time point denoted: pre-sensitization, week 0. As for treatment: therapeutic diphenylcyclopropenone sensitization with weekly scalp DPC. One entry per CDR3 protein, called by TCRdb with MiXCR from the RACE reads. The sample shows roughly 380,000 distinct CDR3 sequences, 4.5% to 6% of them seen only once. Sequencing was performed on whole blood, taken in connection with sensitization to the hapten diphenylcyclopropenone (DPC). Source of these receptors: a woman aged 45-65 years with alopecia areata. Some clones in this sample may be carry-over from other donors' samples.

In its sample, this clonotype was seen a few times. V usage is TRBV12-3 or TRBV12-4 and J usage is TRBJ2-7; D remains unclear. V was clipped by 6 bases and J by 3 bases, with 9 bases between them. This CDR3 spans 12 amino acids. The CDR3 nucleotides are TGTGCCAGCAGCCCCGAACTCTACGAGCAGTACTTC. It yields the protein CASSPELYEQYF.

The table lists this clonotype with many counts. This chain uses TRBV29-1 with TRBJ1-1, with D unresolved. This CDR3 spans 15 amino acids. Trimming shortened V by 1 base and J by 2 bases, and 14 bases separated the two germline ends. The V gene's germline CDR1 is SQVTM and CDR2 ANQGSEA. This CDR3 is CSVEVRGVRNTEAFF. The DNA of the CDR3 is TGCAGCGTTGAAGTCCGAGGAGTCCGAAACACTGAAGCTTTCTTT. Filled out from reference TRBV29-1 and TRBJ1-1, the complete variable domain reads SAVISQKPSRDICQRGTSLTIQCQVDSQVTMMFWYRQQPGQSLTLIATANQGSEATYESGFVIDKFPISRPNLTFSTLTVSNMSPEDSSIYLCSVEVRGVRNTEAFFGQGTRLTVV.

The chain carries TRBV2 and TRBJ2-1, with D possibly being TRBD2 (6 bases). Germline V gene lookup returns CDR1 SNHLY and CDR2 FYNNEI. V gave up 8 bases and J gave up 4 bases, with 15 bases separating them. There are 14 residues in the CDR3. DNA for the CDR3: TGTGCCAGCCTGTGGGCTAGCGCATACAATGAGCAGTTCTTC. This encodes CASLWASAYNEQFF.

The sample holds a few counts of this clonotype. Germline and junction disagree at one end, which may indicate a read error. CDR3 nucleotides: TGTTCCAGCAGCCAGGGGGGGTTTCACACCGGGGAGCTGTTTTTT. Translated, it gives CSSSQGGFHTGELFF. The chain recombines TRBV3-1 with TRBJ2-2; D is possibly TRBD1 or TRBD2 (7 bases each). Germline-derived CDR1 and CDR2 are LGHDT and YNNKEL (reference sequence). The CDR3 is 15 residues long.

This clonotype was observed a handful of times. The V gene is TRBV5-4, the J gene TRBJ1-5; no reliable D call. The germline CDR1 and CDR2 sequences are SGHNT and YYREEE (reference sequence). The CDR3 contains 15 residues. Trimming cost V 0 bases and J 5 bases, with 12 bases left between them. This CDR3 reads CASSLGLGEDQPQHF. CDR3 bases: TGTGCCAGCAGCTTGGGTCTCGGGGAGGATCAGCCCCAGCATTTT.

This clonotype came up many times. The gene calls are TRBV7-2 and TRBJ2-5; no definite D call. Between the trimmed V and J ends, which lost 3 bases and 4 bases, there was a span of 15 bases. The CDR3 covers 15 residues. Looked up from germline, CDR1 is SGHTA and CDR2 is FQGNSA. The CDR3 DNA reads TGTGCCAGCAGCTTCAACCCACAGCGTTCAGAGACCCAGTACTTC. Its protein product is CASSFNPQRSETQYF.

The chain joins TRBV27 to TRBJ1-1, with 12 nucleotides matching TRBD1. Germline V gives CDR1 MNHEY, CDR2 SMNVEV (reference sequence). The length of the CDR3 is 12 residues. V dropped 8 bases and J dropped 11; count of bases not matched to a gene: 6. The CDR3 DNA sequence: TGTGCCAGCGGTGGGACAGGGGGCGTCGCTTTCTTT. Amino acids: CASGGTGGVAFF.

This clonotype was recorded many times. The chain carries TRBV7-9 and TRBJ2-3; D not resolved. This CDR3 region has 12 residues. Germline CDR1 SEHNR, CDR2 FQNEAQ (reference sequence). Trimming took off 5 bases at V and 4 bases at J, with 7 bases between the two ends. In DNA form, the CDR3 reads TGTGCCAGCAGCCCACATCCAGATACGCAGTATTTT. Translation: CASSPHPDTQYF.

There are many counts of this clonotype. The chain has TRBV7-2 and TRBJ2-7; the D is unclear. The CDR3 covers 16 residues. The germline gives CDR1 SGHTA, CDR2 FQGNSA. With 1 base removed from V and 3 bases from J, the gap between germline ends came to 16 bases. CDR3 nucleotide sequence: TGTGCCAGCAGCTTAGACCTGGCGGCCCCAGGCTACGAGCAGTACTTC. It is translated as CASSLDLAAPGYEQYF.

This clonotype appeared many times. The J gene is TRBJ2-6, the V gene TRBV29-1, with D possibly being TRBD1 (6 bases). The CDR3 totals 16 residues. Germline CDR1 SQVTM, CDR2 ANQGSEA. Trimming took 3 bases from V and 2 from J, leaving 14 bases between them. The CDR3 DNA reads TGCAGCGTTGAGGTCAGGGGTATTCCTGGGGCCAACGTCCTGACTTTC. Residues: CSVEVRGIPGANVLTF.

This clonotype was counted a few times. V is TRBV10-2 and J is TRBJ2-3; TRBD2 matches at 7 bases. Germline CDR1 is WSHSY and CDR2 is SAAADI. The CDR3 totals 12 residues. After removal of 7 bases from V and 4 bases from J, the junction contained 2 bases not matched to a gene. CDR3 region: CASKLASDTQYF. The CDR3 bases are TGCGCCAGCAAACTAGCGTCAGATACGCAGTATTTT.

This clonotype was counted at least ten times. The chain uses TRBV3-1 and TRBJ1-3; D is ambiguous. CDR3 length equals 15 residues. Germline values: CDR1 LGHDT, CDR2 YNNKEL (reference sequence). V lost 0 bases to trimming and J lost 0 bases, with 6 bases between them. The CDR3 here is CASSQDSGSGNTIYF. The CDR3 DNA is TGTGCCAGCAGCCAAGATTCTGGCTCTGGAAACACCATATATTTT.

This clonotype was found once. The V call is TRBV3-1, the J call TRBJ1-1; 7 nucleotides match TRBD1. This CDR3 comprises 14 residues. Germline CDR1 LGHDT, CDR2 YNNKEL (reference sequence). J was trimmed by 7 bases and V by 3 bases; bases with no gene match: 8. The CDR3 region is CASSQEGAGGEAFF. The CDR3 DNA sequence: TGTGCCAGCAGCCAGGAGGGGGCAGGGGGTGAAGCTTTCTTT. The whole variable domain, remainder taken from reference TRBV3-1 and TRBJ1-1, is DTAVSQTPKYLVTQMGNDKSIKCEQNLGHDTMYWYKQDSKKFLKIMFSYNNKELIINETVPNRFSPKSPDKAHLNLHINSLELGDSAVYFCASSQEGAGGEAFFGQGTRLTVV.

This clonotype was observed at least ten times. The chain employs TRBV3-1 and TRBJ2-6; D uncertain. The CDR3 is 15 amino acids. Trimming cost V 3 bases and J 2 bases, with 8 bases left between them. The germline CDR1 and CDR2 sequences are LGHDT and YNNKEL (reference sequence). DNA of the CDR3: TGTGCCAGCAGCCATCCTTGGACTGGGGCCAACGTCCTGACTTTC. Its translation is CASSHPWTGANVLTF.

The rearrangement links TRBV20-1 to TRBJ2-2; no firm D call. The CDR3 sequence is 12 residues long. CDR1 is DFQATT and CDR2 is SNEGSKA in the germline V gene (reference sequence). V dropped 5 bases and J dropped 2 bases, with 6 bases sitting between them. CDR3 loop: CSAPLNTGELFF. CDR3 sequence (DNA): TGCAGTGCTCCCCTAAACACCGGGGAGCTGTTTTTT.

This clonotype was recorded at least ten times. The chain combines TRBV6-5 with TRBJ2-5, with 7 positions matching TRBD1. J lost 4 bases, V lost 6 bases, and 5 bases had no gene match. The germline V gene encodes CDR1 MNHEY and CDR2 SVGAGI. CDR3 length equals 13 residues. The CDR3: CASSETGLETQYF. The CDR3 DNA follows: TGTGCCAGCAGCGAGACAGGGTTAGAGACCCAGTACTTC.

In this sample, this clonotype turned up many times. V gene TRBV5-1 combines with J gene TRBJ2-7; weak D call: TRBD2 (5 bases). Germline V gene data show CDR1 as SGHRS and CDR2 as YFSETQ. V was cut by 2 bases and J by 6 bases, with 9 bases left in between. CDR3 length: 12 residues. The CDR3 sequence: CASSFSGPEQYF. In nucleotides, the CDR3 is TGCGCCAGCAGCTTCAGCGGTCCCGAGCAGTACTTC. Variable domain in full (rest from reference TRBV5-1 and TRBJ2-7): KAGVTQTPRYLIKTRGQQVTLSCSPISGHRSVSWYQQTPGQGLQFLFEYFSETQRNKGNFPGRFSGRQFSNSRSEMNVSTLELGDSALYLCASSFSGPEQYFGPGTRLTVT.

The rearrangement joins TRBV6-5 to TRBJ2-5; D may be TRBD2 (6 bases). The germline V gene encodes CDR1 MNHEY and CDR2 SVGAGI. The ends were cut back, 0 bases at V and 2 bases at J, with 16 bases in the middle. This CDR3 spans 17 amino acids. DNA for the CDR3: TGTGCCAGCAGTTACTCGGGGGGTGGAATAATGCAAGAGACCCAGTACTTC. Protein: CASSYSGGGIMQETQYF.

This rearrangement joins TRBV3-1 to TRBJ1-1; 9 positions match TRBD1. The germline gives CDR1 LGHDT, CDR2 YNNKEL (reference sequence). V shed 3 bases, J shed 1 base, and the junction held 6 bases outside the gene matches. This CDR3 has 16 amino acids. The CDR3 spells CASSQGTGRRNTEAFF. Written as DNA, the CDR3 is TGTGCCAGCAGCCAGGGGACAGGGAGAAGGAACACTGAAGCTTTCTTT.

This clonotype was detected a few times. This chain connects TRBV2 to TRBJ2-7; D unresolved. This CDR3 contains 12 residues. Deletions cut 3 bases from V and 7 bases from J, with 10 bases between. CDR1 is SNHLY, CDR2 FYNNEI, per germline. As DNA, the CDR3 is TGTGCCAGCAGTGACCATTCTTGGGAGCAGTACTTC. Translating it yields CASSDHSWEQYF.

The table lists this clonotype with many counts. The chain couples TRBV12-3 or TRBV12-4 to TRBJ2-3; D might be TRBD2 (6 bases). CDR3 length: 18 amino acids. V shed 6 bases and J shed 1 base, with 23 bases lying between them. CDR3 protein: CASSQNIFGGDRTDTQYF. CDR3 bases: TGTGCCAGCAGCCAAAATATCTTCGGGGGAGACCGCACAGATACGCAGTATTTT.

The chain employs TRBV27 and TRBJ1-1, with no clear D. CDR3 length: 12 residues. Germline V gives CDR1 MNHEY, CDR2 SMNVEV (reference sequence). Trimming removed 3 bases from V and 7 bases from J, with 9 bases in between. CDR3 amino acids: CASSFMGSEAFF. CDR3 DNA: TGTGCCAGCAGTTTTATGGGGAGTGAAGCTTTCTTT.

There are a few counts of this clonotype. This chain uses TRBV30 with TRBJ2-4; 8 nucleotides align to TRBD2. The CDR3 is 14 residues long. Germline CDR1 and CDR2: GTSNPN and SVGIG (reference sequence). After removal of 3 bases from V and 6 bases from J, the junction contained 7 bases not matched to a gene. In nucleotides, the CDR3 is TGTGCCTGGAGCCCCGGAGCGGGAGTAAACATTCAGTACTTC. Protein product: CAWSPGAGVNIQYF.

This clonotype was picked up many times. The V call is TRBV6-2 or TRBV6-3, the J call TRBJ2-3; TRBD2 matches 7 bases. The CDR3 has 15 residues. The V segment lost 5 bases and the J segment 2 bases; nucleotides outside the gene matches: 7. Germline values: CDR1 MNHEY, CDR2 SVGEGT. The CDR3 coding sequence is TGTGCCAGCAGTGACGTGGGGAGGGCCACAGATACGCAGTATTTT. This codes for CASSDVGRATDTQYF.

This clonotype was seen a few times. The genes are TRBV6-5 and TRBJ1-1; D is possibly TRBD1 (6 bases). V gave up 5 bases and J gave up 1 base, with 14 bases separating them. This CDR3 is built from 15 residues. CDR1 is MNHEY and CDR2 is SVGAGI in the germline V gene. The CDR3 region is CASSQGGGQNTEAFF. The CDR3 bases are TGTGCCAGCAGTCAGGGCGGGGGACAGAACACTGAAGCTTTCTTT.

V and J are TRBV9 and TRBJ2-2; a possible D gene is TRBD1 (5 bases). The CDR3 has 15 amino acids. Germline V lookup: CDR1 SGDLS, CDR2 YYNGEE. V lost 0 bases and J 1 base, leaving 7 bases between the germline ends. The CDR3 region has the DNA TGTGCCAGCAGCGTAGGTCAGGGGAACACCGGGGAGCTGTTTTTT. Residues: CASSVGQGNTGELFF.